This passage covers 27 T cell receptor beta chains from one sample sequenced in a study of blood T cell repertoires in COVID-19. Profiling relied on immunoSEQ multiplex PCR, and the TCRdb table lists in-frame clones only, not all of them. The sample records roughly 170,000 clones, roughly nine tenths being singletons. Sequenced sample: peripheral blood. The receptors come from a man in his 70s with active or convalescent COVID-19.

The chain links TRBV29-1 to TRBJ2-7; 8 bases agree with TRBD1. Trimming took 4 bases from V and 2 from J; bases not matched to a gene: 7. The CDR3 is 14 residues long. Per the germline V gene, CDR1 is SQVTM and CDR2 is ANQGSEA. In DNA, the CDR3 is TGCAGCGTTGGGCGACAGGGGAACCCCTACGAGCAGTACTTC. The encoded protein is CSVGRQGNPYEQYF.

The chain recombines TRBV18 with TRBJ2-2; D gene uncertain. CDR3 length: 15 residues. Germline lookup yields CDR1 KGHSH and CDR2 LQKENI. Trimming removed 0 bases from V and 4 bases from J, with 9 bases in between. The CDR3 loop reads CASSPPVPITGELFF. CDR3 DNA sequence: TGTGCCAGCTCACCACCGGTCCCTATCACCGGGGAGCTGTTTTTT.

This rearrangement joins TRBV4-3 to TRBJ2-2, with a possible D match to TRBD2 (7 bases). CDR1 is LGHNA and CDR2 is YSLEER in the germline V gene. The V gene lost 1 base and the J gene lost 4 bases, with 16 bases spanning the gap. This CDR3 contains 17 residues. CDR3: CASSQAGAGAGTGELFF. CDR3 sequence (DNA): TGCGCCAGCAGCCAAGCGGGGGCGGGGGCCGGCACCGGGGAGCTGTTTTTT.

The sample holds a few counts of this clone. V usage is TRBV12-5 and J usage is TRBJ1-2, with a possible D match to TRBD1 (6 bases). Trimming cost V 5 bases and J 6 bases, with 19 bases left between them. This CDR3 is built from 15 residues. The germline gives CDR1 LGHNT, CDR2 FRNRAP. This CDR3 reads CASGPTTNRADGYTF. As DNA, the CDR3 is TGTGCTAGTGGTCCGACTACGAACAGGGCAGATGGCTACACCTTC.

This clone was picked up one time. The chain employs TRBV7-3 and TRBJ2-1, with D perhaps TRBD2 (6 bases). Trimming shortened V by 6 bases and J by 0 bases, and 18 bases separated the two germline ends. The CDR3 sequence is 17 residues long. Germline values: CDR1 SGHTA, CDR2 FQGTGA. The CDR3 nucleotides are TGTGCCAGCAGTTCCACTAGCTCAGGAAACTCCTACAATGAGCAGTTCTTC. This translates into CASSSTSSGNSYNEQFF.

The gene calls are TRBV28 and TRBJ1-2; 8 bases are a match to TRBD1. V shed 4 bases, J shed 4 bases, and the junction held 2 bases outside the gene matches. Germline assignment: CDR1 MDHEN and CDR2 SYDVKM. This CDR3 is built from 13 residues. In DNA, the CDR3 is TGTGCCAGCAGTTCGGACAGGGTCTATGGCTACACCTTC. Translating gives CASSSDRVYGYTF.

The chain combines TRBV9 with TRBJ2-1, with TRBD2 matching over 8 bases. With V trimmed by 1 base and J by 4 bases, 4 bases remained unmatched. Germline V gene sequence: CDR1 SGDLS, CDR2 YYNGEE. This CDR3 spans 15 amino acids. CDR3 sequence reads: CASSVLAGGYNEQFF. CDR3 DNA sequence: TGTGCCAGCAGCGTACTTGCGGGGGGATACAATGAGCAGTTCTTC.

The sample holds one count of this clone. V is TRBV10-3 and J is TRBJ2-5; 7 positions agree with TRBD2. V gave up 8 bases and J gave up 2 bases; unmatched junction bases: 8. Germline V gene data show CDR1 as ENHRY and CDR2 as SYGVKD. This CDR3 region has 14 residues. CDR3 nucleotide sequence: TGTGCCATCGGGGGGGGAGGGCTTCAAGAGACCCAGTACTTC. It encodes CAIGGGGLQETQYF.

This clone showed up just once. The same CDR3 also results from other DNA sequences found in this sample. This rearrangement joins TRBV11-2 to TRBJ2-7; TRBD1 matches at 9 bases. Germline CDR1 SGHAT, CDR2 FQNNGV. The CDR3 is 13 residues long. J gave up 5 bases and V 5 bases, and 4 bases lay outside the gene matches. CDR3 sequence: CASSQDRGNEQYF. The CDR3 DNA is TGTGCCAGCAGCCAGGACAGGGGCAACGAGCAGTACTTC.

The V call is TRBV11-2, the J call TRBJ1-2; 7 bases align to TRBD1. The CDR3 consists of 16 residues. CDR1 and CDR2 (germline): SGHAT, FQNNGV. V dropped 0 bases and J dropped 8; count of bases not matched to a gene: 12. The DNA for the CDR3 is TGTGCCAGCAGCTTAGATCGGGGGACAGCGCATAACGGCTACACCTTC. Protein: CASSLDRGTAHNGYTF.

This clone was detected once. The V call is TRBV7-2, the J call TRBJ2-7; TRBD1 matches at 9 bases. J gave up 1 base and V 1 base, and 8 bases lay outside the gene matches. The CDR3 spans 17 residues. The germline gives CDR1 SGHTA, CDR2 FQGNSA. CDR3 DNA sequence: TGTGCCAGCAGCTTAGGTTACACAGGGGGCGCATCCTACGAGCAGTACTTC. Amino acid sequence: CASSLGYTGGASYEQYF.

The chain recombines TRBV12-5 with TRBJ2-1, with TRBD1 matching over 9 bases. V lost 4 bases, J lost 0 bases, and 7 bases stayed unmatched. Germline values: CDR1 LGHNT, CDR2 FRNRAP. CDR3 size: 17 residues. The CDR3, as DNA: TGTGCTAGTGGTTACTCAACAGGGGGCCTCTCCTACAATGAGCAGTTCTTC. Translation: CASGYSTGGLSYNEQFF. Variable domain in full (rest from reference TRBV12-5 and TRBJ2-1): DARVTQTPRHKVTEMGQEVTMRCQPILGHNTVFWYRQTMMQGLELLAYFRNRAPLDDSGMPKDRFSAEMPDATLATLKIQPSEPRDSAVYFCASGYSTGGLSYNEQFFGPGTRLTVL.

V gene TRBV6-5 combines with J gene TRBJ1-5, with 9 bases matching TRBD1. V lost 6 bases to trimming and J lost 7 bases; unmatched junction nucleotides: 10. Germline V gene lookup returns CDR1 MNHEY and CDR2 SVGAGI. The CDR3 totals 15 residues. CDR3 in DNA: TGTGCCAGCAGCTCGGGACAGGGCGGGAAGCAGCCCCAGCATTTT. It translates to CASSSGQGGKQPQHF.

The CDR3 protein is CASSPRSGANTEAFF. The CDR3 DNA sequence: TGTGCCAGCTCACCAAGGTCAGGGGCAAACACTGAAGCTTTCTTT. The chain has TRBV18 and TRBJ1-1, with a tentative D call TRBD1 (6 bases). This CDR3 region has 15 residues. CDR1 KGHSH and CDR2 LQKENI come from the germline V gene. V was clipped by 2 bases and J by 2 bases, with 12 bases between them.

This rearrangement joins TRBV28 to TRBJ2-3; D may be TRBD2 (5 bases). Trimming pared 4 bases from V and 0 bases from J, leaving 17 bases between. CDR3 length: 17 amino acids. Germline V gene data show CDR1 as MDHEN and CDR2 as SYDVKM. CDR3 loop: CASSWASSGGSTDTQYF. CDR3 DNA sequence: TGTGCCAGCAGTTGGGCTAGCTCCGGAGGTAGCACAGATACGCAGTATTTT.

The CDR3 DNA reads TGTGCCTGGGACCGAGGGAGCTACGAGCAGTACTTC. Protein product: CAWDRGSYEQYF. The chain employs TRBV30 and TRBJ2-7; D is perhaps TRBD2 (5 bases). The CDR3 extends over 12 amino acids. Trimming removed 5 bases from V and 3 bases from J, with 11 bases in between. Germline values: CDR1 GTSNPN, CDR2 SVGIG (reference sequence).

V usage is TRBV28 and J usage is TRBJ2-1; a weak D match, TRBD1 (6 bases). The V and J ends lost 5 bases and 10 bases respectively, with 18 bases between them. This CDR3 is 14 amino acids long. The V gene's germline CDR1 is MDHEN and CDR2 SYDVKM. CDR3 residues: CASSPGHPLVEQFF. Written as DNA, the CDR3 is TGTGCCAGCAGTCCGGGACACCCTCTGGTCGAGCAGTTCTTC.

The V and J genes are TRBV9 and TRBJ1-1; D not resolved. From germline, CDR1 is SGDLS and CDR2 YYNGEE. The germline V and J ends were trimmed by 0 bases and 4 bases, with 10 bases remaining between them. This CDR3 spans 14 amino acids. CDR3 protein: CASSVGGFTTEAFF. CDR3 in DNA: TGTGCCAGCAGCGTAGGAGGGTTCACCACTGAAGCTTTCTTT.

The gene calls are TRBV6-6 and TRBJ2-7; TRBD1 agrees at 7 bases. Germline lookup yields CDR1 MNHNY and CDR2 SVGAGI (reference sequence). V was clipped by 6 bases and J by 3 bases; unmatched bases: 11. The CDR3 has 15 residues. DNA of the CDR3: TGTGCCAGCAGCATATCCGGGACAGAGAGCTACGAGCAGTACTTC. The encoded protein is CASSISGTESYEQYF.

The chain uses TRBV30 and TRBJ1-2; tentatively, D is TRBD1 (5 bases). Per the germline V gene, CDR1 is GTSNPN and CDR2 is SVGIG (reference sequence). This CDR3 spans 12 amino acids. V dropped 4 bases and J dropped 3 bases, with 9 bases sitting between them. CDR3 in DNA: TGTGCCTGGACAGGGCATCACTATGGCTACACCTTC. It encodes CAWTGHHYGYTF.

V gene TRBV7-2 combines with J gene TRBJ1-5, with 9 bases fitting TRBD1. Germline V lookup: CDR1 SGHTA, CDR2 FQGNSA. The CDR3 contains 15 residues. V lost 3 bases and J lost 7; bases outside the gene matches: 7. CDR3: CASSLGQGEDQPQHF. The CDR3 region has the DNA TGTGCCAGCAGCTTGGGACAGGGAGAGGACCAGCCCCAGCATTTT.

V and J are TRBV9 and TRBJ2-7, with D possibly matching TRBD1 (6 bases). V lost 0 bases and J 5 bases, leaving 18 bases between the germline ends. The CDR3 extends over 16 amino acids. Germline V gene sequence: CDR1 SGDLS, CDR2 YYNGEE. CDR3 loop: CASSVGRTATQNEQYF. DNA of the CDR3: TGTGCCAGCAGCGTAGGCCGGACAGCAACTCAGAACGAGCAGTACTTC.

This clone showed up just once. The V gene is TRBV28, the J gene TRBJ1-2; D ambiguous. Germline V lookup: CDR1 MDHEN, CDR2 SYDVKM. The CDR3 spans 12 residues. V lost 0 bases and J lost 4, with 3 bases in between. The CDR3 protein is CASSLWSYGYTF. The DNA of the CDR3 is TGTGCCAGCAGTTTATGGAGCTATGGCTACACCTTC.

The rearrangement joins TRBV7-9 to TRBJ2-1; D ambiguous. V was cut by 7 bases and J by 3 bases, with 16 bases left in between. The germline V gene encodes CDR1 SEHNR and CDR2 FQNEAQ (reference sequence). The CDR3 contains 15 residues. The CDR3 region has the DNA TGTGCCAGCAACCGTCATAGAGAAAACTACAATGAGCAGTTCTTC. This gives the protein CASNRHRENYNEQFF.

This clone was seen a single time. This chain joins TRBV15 and TRBJ2-3; D gene ambiguous. With 0 bases removed from V and 7 bases from J, the gap between germline ends came to 11 bases. This CDR3 is 14 amino acids long. Per the germline V gene, CDR1 is LNHNV and CDR2 is YYDKDF (reference sequence). The CDR3 is CATSREPNANTQYF. Here the CDR3 DNA reads TGTGCCACCAGCAGAGAACCAAATGCTAATACGCAGTATTTT.

This clone was counted a single time. The chain has TRBV18 and TRBJ1-2, with 8 bases aligning to TRBD1. This CDR3 has 14 residues. CDR1 KGHSH and CDR2 LQKENI come from the germline V gene. V gave up 4 bases and J gave up 8 bases; unmatched junction bases: 9. The DNA for the CDR3 is TGTGCCAGCTCACGAGCGACAGGGGTCGTCGGCTACACCTTC. This sequence encodes CASSRATGVVGYTF.

The chain couples TRBV6-5 to TRBJ1-5; a possible D gene is TRBD1 (6 bases). The CDR3 is 12 amino acids. Germline V gene sequence: CDR1 MNHEY, CDR2 SVGAGI. Trimming removed 6 bases from V and 9 bases from J, with 12 bases in between. The CDR3 is CASRNRGGPQHF. CDR3 nucleotide sequence: TGTGCCAGCAGAAACCGAGGGGGGCCCCAGCATTTT.